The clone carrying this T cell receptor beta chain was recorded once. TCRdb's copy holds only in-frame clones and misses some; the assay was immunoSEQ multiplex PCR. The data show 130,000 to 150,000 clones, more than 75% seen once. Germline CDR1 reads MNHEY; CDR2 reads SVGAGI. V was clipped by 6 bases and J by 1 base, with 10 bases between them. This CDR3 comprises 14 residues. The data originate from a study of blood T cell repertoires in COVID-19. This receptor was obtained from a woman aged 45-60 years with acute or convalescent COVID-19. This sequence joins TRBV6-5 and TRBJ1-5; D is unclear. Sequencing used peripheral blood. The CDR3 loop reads CASSVDMSNQPQHF. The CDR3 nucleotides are TGTGCCAGCAGCGTTGACATGAGCAATCAGCCCCAGCATTTT.